Below, one T cell receptor (beta chain) is given with its context. This sample was included in a study of blood T cell repertoires in COVID-19. About the research overall: The United States, Italy and Spain supplied acute and convalescent COVID-19 samples. T cells, B-cell-depleted T cells, or PBMCs supplied cDNA or gDNA.

Germline loops: CDR1 MDHEN, CDR2 SYDVKM. The CDR3 length is 14 residues. With V trimmed by 3 bases and J by 1 base, 0 bases remained unmatched. The authors' processing: How many nucleated cells were present was estimated from reference gene primer amplification. Data came from immunoSEQ multiplex PCR; TCRdb stores just in-frame clones and leaves some out. V and J calls and clone size follow that table, whereas D and trimming were derived from the DNA. The sample gives 120,000 or so clones, over 75% of which show up once; 7.5% to 8% is in the top ten. The TCR sequence derives from a man between 50 and 59 years old with acute or convalescent COVID-19. The sample taken for sequencing was peripheral blood. The chain links TRBV28 to TRBJ1-1, with 9 nucleotides matching TRBD1. The CDR3, as DNA: TGTGCCAGCAGTTTGACAGGGGGGAACACTGAAGCTTTCTTT. Translation gives CASSLTGGNTEAFF. The full variable domain, rest sourced from reference TRBV28 and TRBJ1-1, is DVKVTQSSRYLVKRTGEKVFLECVQDMDHENMFWYRQDPGLGLRLIYFSYDVKMKEKGDIPEGYSVSREKKERFSLILESASTNQTSMYLCASSLTGGNTEAFFGQGTRLTVV.